The rows below give T cell receptor beta chains drawn from one sample of a study of tumor-infiltrating lymphocytes in localized non-small cell lung cancer. Sequenced by immunoSEQ multiplex PCR; TCRdb stores in-frame clones only, minus some. The sample lists about 15,000 clones, 80% seen once, with 9% to 12% in the top ten. Sequencing used uninvolved lung tissue not adjacent to the tumor. The origin of the receptors is a human donor with non-small cell lung cancer. Each CDR3 is given with its conserved first and last residue. The D gene is left open where the match is weak. Size is omitted from some rows. Given values are once, few, many or a class for expanded clones.

V,D,size,J,CDR3,DNA
TRBV2,TRBD2,-,TRBJ2-7,CASSEVALAGATSYEQYF,TGTGCCAGCAGTGAAGTCGCACTAGCGGGAGCCACCTCCTACGAGCAGTACTTC
TRBV10-3,-,-,TRBJ2-3,CAISQEADTQYF,TGTGCCATCAGCCAGGAGGCAGATACGCAGTATTTT
TRBV15,-,-,TRBJ2-2,CATSRVAVLVFPGELFF,TGTGCCACCAGCAGAGTCGCGGTTTTAGTTTTTCCCGGGGAGCTGTTTTTT
TRBV11-2,-,-,TRBJ1-3,CASSLTGMVNTIYF,TGTGCCAGCAGCCTAACAGGGATGGTCAACACCATATATTTT
TRBV5-1,TRBD1,-,TRBJ2-6,CASSSAGTAGSGANVLTF,TGCGCCAGCAGCTCCGCCGGGACAGCCGGTTCTGGGGCCAACGTCCTGACTTTC
TRBV30,TRBD1,-,TRBJ2-3,CAWSVLGQGSDTQYF,TGTGCCTGGAGTGTACTAGGACAGGGGTCAGATACGCAGTATTTT
TRBV28,-,-,TRBJ1-4,CASSWASTDEKLFF,TGTGCCAGCAGTTGGGCCTCGACGGATGAAAAACTGTTTTTT
TRBV5-1,-,-,TRBJ1-2,CASSLGAGENYGYTF,TGCGCCAGCAGCTTGGGCGCGGGAGAAAACTATGGCTACACCTTC
TRBV7-2,-,-,TRBJ2-3,CASSLVRRGTQYF,TGTGCCAGCAGCTTAGTTAGGCGAGGGACGCAGTATTTT
TRBV5-1,-,-,TRBJ1-1,CASSSSQGTYRTEAFF,TGCGCCAGCAGCTCGTCGCAGGGAACTTATCGCACTGAAGCTTTCTTT
TRBV7-9,-,-,TRBJ1-3,CASSSNPGTRDSGNTIYF,TGTGCCAGCAGCTCTAACCCCGGCACGAGAGACTCTGGAAACACCATATATTTT
TRBV2,TRBD1,-,TRBJ2-7,CASSGQGDEQYF,TGTGCCAGCAGTGGACAGGGGGATGAGCAGTACTTC
TRBV6-1,TRBD1,-,TRBJ1-1,CASRSQGDTEAFF,TGTGCCAGCAGGTCACAGGGGGACACTGAAGCTTTCTTT
TRBV4-1,-,-,TRBJ1-2,CASSQLFNRVNYGYTF,TGCGCCAGCAGCCAACTCTTTAACAGGGTTAACTATGGCTACACCTTC
TRBV7-3,-,few,TRBJ2-7,CASSLSWGDEQYF,TGTGCCAGCAGCCTCAGCTGGGGGGACGAGCAGTACTTC
TRBV2,-,-,TRBJ2-2,CASTLTNTGELFF,TGTGCCAGCACCCTGACGAACACCGGGGAGCTGTTTTTT
TRBV30,-,few,TRBJ1-5,CAWSDSLESQPQHF,TGTGCCTGGAGTGATTCGTTGGAGAGTCAGCCCCAGCATTTT
TRBV11-3,-,-,TRBJ2-7,CASSLQAARRGRGEQYF,TGTGCCAGCAGCTTACAAGCGGCAAGACGGGGGCGGGGGGAGCAGTACTTC
TRBV5-1,-,once,TRBJ2-7,CASSLDPSAYEQYF,TGCGCCAGCAGCTTGGACCCTTCGGCCTACGAGCAGTACTTC
TRBV5-1,TRBD2,few,TRBJ2-3,CASSLVAGAQTDTQYF,TGCGCCAGCAGCTTGGTGGCGGGAGCCCAAACAGATACGCAGTATTTT
TRBV7-2,-,medium-sized,TRBJ2-1,CASSQGNEQFF,TGTGCCAGCAGCCAGGGCAATGAGCAGTTCTTC
TRBV4-2,TRBD2,-,TRBJ2-7,CASSQRGGEGGEQYF,TGTGCCAGCAGCCAGAGGGGCGGGGAGGGCGGCGAGCAGTACTTC
TRBV2,TRBD2,-,TRBJ2-2,CASSELAGELGELFF,TGTGCCAGCAGTGAGTTAGCGGGAGAACTCGGGGAGCTGTTTTTT
TRBV6-4,-,few,TRBJ2-1,CASSDGYEQFF,TGTGCCAGCAGTGACGGGTATGAGCAGTTCTTC
TRBV4-1,TRBD2,once,TRBJ2-3,CASSQDGRLAGRTDTQYF,TGCGCCAGCAGCCAAGATGGGCGTCTAGCGGGACGCACAGATACGCAGTATTTT
TRBV11-2,-,-,TRBJ1-2,CASSYTGGWNYGYTF,TGTGCCAGCAGCTATACGGGGGGTTGGAACTATGGCTACACCTTC
TRBV5-4,-,few,TRBJ2-1,CASSLGKAVSNEQFF,TGTGCCAGCAGCTTGGGAAAGGCGGTAAGCAATGAGCAGTTCTTC
TRBV4-1,-,-,TRBJ2-3,CASSQEFYIHRTDTQYF,TGCGCCAGCAGCCAAGAGTTTTATATCCATCGCACAGATACGCAGTATTTT
TRBV30,-,few,TRBJ2-1,CAWSVGLEAPEQFF,TGTGCCTGGAGTGTAGGACTGGAGGCTCCTGAGCAGTTCTTC